This T cell receptor (beta chain) was identified during a study of blood T cell repertoires in COVID-19. Data came from immunoSEQ multiplex PCR; TCRdb stores just in-frame clones and leaves some out. The top ten clones hold 25% to 35% of a sample with about 59,000 clones, 80% to 85% of them seen once. The CDR3 contains 15 residues. V lost 0 bases to trimming and J lost 3 bases, with 9 bases between them. CDR1 is LGHNA, CDR2 YSLEER, per germline. The chain joins TRBV4-3 to TRBJ1-5; D possibly corresponds to TRBD1 (5 bases). The receptor was derived from a woman older than 75 with active or convalescent COVID-19. The sample was peripheral blood. CDR3 DNA: TGCGCCAGCAGCCAAGATAGACAGCCCAATCAGCCCCAGCATTTT. Protein product: CASSQDRQPNQPQHF.